The next 14 T cell receptor beta chains were all read from a single sample in a study of T cell repertoires in cytomegalovirus infection. TCRdb fed the reads into MiXCR, producing one record per CDR3 protein. The sample shows 310,000 or so distinct CDR3 sequences, under 20% of them seen only once. The sample consisted of PBMCs. The receptors were sampled from a human donor in good health (CMV status not recorded). Some clones in this sample may be carry-over from other donors' samples.

This chain joins TRBV20-1 and TRBJ1-5, with D unresolved. Germline CDR1 is DFQATT and CDR2 is SNEGSKA (reference sequence). Between the trimmed V and J ends, which lost 0 bases and 5 bases, there was a span of 11 bases. This CDR3 has 14 amino acids. The DNA for the CDR3 is TGCAGTGCTAGAGATCGCTCGTGGGATCAGCCCCAGCATTTT. Translation gives CSARDRSWDQPQHF.

The rearrangement uses TRBV20-1 and TRBJ1-2; D possibly corresponds to TRBD1 (5 bases). V was shortened by 0 bases and J by 8 bases, with 19 bases between the two germline ends. This CDR3 is built from 15 residues. In germline, CDR1 is DFQATT, CDR2 SNEGSKA (reference sequence). DNA for the CDR3: TGCAGTGCTAGAGATCTGGGGGGGGGGGGAGACGGCTACACCTTC. It yields the protein CSARDLGGGGDGYTF.

This clonotype was counted a few times. The gene calls are TRBV7-2 and TRBJ1-2; D gene unclear. Germline-derived CDR1 and CDR2 are SGHTA and FQGNSA. V shed 1 base and J shed 8 bases, with 14 bases lying between them. This CDR3 is 14 amino acids long. CDR3 protein: CASSLEGQSLGYTF. The CDR3 coding sequence is TGTGCCAGCAGCTTAGAAGGGCAGTCGTTAGGCTACACCTTC. The full variable domain, with the rest looked up from reference TRBV7-2 and TRBJ1-2, is GAGVSQSPSNKVTEKGKDVELRCDPISGHTALYWYRQSLGQGLEFLIYFQGNSAPDKSGLPSDRFSAERTGGSVSTLTIQRTQQEDSAVYLCASSLEGQSLGYTFGSGTRLTVV.

This clonotype was recorded many times. V usage is TRBV28 and J usage is TRBJ1-1; no clear D gene. Germline loops: CDR1 MDHEN, CDR2 SYDVKM. The CDR3 totals 14 residues. Deletions cut 8 bases from V and 5 bases from J, with 18 bases between. CDR3 amino acids: CASRLPGVGTEAFF. The CDR3 DNA reads TGTGCCAGCCGTCTACCCGGAGTGGGGACTGAAGCTTTCTTT.

This sequence joins TRBV4-2 and TRBJ1-2; D may be TRBD1 (5 bases). Germline values: CDR1 LGHNA, CDR2 YNFKEQ. CDR3 size: 15 residues. Deletions cut 3 bases from V and 2 bases from J, with 13 bases between. The CDR3 sequence: CASSHGTGINYGYTF. For the CDR3, the DNA is TGTGCCAGCAGCCACGGGACGGGAATAAACTATGGCTACACCTTC.

The chain combines TRBV9 with TRBJ2-7; TRBD1 matches 11 bases. The J segment lost 5 bases and the V segment lost 0 bases, leaving 1 base of the junction unmatched. This CDR3 has 14 residues. Germline V gene sequence: CDR1 SGDLS, CDR2 YYNGEE. Here the CDR3 reads CASSVGDRGDEQYF. In nucleotides, the CDR3 is TGTGCCAGCAGCGTAGGGGACAGGGGGGACGAGCAGTACTTC.

The chain is built from TRBV2 and TRBJ1-5; D remains ambiguous. The V and J ends lost 7 bases and 2 bases respectively, with 15 bases between them. The CDR3 extends over 15 amino acids. Germline CDR1 SNHLY, CDR2 FYNNEI. The CDR3 coding sequence is TGTGCCAGCAAGGGCTACACAGTAGGCAATCAGCCCCAGCATTTT. Translation: CASKGYTVGNQPQHF.

The chain uses TRBV20-1 and TRBJ2-3; 7 bases are a match to TRBD2. With 6 bases clipped from V and 0 bases from J, the junction kept 6 bases outside the gene matches. The CDR3 is 14 residues long. CDR1 DFQATT and CDR2 SNEGSKA come from the germline V gene (reference sequence). The CDR3, as DNA: TGCAGTGCAGAAAGCGGGGAAAGCACAGATACGCAGTATTTT. This sequence encodes CSAESGESTDTQYF.

The V gene is TRBV20-1, the J gene TRBJ1-6; D is perhaps TRBD1 (6 bases). The CDR3 covers 16 residues. Trimming stripped 6 bases from V and 5 bases from J, with 20 bases between. The germline V gene encodes CDR1 DFQATT and CDR2 SNEGSKA (reference sequence). The DNA of the CDR3 is TGCAGTGCAAAAATACAGGGAGCGCGTAATAATTCACCCCTCCACTTT. This sequence encodes CSAKIQGARNNSPLHF.

This chain connects TRBV6-5 to TRBJ2-1; D is ambiguous. The CDR3 extends over 11 amino acids. Looked up from germline, CDR1 is MNHEY and CDR2 is SVGAGI. V was clipped by 4 bases and J by 9 bases, with 7 bases between them. This CDR3 reads CASSFRREQFF. CDR3 sequence (DNA): TGTGCCAGCAGTTTTCGTCGTGAGCAGTTCTTC.

This clonotype was counted only a few times. The chain carries TRBV2 and TRBJ2-2, with 7 bases that match TRBD2. V was pared by 6 bases and J by 3 bases, with 7 bases of the junction left unmatched. This CDR3 comprises 15 residues. The germline V gene has CDR1 SNHLY and CDR2 FYNNEI. The CDR3 coding sequence is TGTGCCAGCAGCGAACGGGGGGTAGACACCGGGGAGCTGTTTTTT. It specifies CASSERGVDTGELFF.

The chain couples TRBV6-6 to TRBJ1-4, with unresolved D. The CDR3 totals 12 residues. Germline CDR1 MNHNY, CDR2 SVGAGI (reference sequence). V lost 2 bases and J lost 8, with 6 bases in between. In DNA form, the CDR3 reads TGTGCCAGCAGTTACGATCGCGAAAAACTGTTTTTT. Protein product: CASSYDREKLFF.

This clonotype was detected only a few times. V usage is TRBV5-1 and J usage is TRBJ1-1; 8 nucleotides agree with TRBD1. This CDR3 spans 17 amino acids. V was pared by 4 bases and J by 0 bases, with 11 bases of the junction left unmatched. Germline V CDR1 and CDR2: SGHRS, YFSETQ. CDR3 protein: CASSLLTGDGVNTEAFF. The CDR3 DNA follows: TGCGCCAGCAGCCTTTTGACAGGGGATGGTGTGAACACTGAAGCTTTCTTT.

This clonotype occurred a few times. V usage is TRBV11-3 and J usage is TRBJ2-1; 9 bases line up with TRBD1. Germline CDR1 and CDR2: SGHNT and YENEEA. The CDR3 runs 16 residues. J lost 6 bases, V lost 2 bases, and 8 bases had no gene match. The DNA for the CDR3 is TGTGCCAGCAGCTTACAATCCGGGACAGGGATCAATGAGCAGTTCTTC. Translated, it gives CASSLQSGTGINEQFF.